One and the same sample provided the 24 T cell receptor beta chains below, sequenced in a study of T cell responses to AZD1222 COVID-19 vaccine. TCRdb keeps only in-frame clones here, not all; method: immunoSEQ multiplex PCR. The sample shows more than 75,000 clones, approximately 90% of them seen only once. Sequences were derived from peripheral blood, sampled on day 0 of AZD1222 vaccination. These receptors originate from an adult in good health.

This clone occurred a few times. This CDR3 is CASSDRDRVESPLHF. In DNA form, the CDR3 reads TGTGCCAGCAGTGATCGGGACAGGGTGGAATCACCCCTCCACTTT. The J gene is TRBJ1-6, the V gene TRBV6-1, with 9 positions matching TRBD1. The CDR3 consists of 15 residues. Germline lookup yields CDR1 MNHNS and CDR2 SASEGT. V lost 3 bases and J lost 10; bases outside the gene matches: 7.

The V call is TRBV12-3 or TRBV12-4, the J call TRBJ1-1; weak D call: TRBD1 (5 bases). The CDR3 extends over 13 amino acids. V gave up 0 bases and J gave up 4 bases, with 6 bases separating them. The CDR3 DNA follows: TGTGCCAGCAGTTTAGCGGGGGGCACTGAAGCTTTCTTT. As protein: CASSLAGGTEAFF.

A single count supports this clone. The V gene is TRBV10-3, the J gene TRBJ2-1; D tentatively fits TRBD1 or TRBD2 (6 bases each). Trimming left V 10 bases short and J 2 bases short, with 15 bases between. CDR1 ENHRY and CDR2 SYGVKD come from the germline V gene. This CDR3 comprises 14 residues. The CDR3 DNA reads as TGTGCCACTTTAGGCGGGGACACCTACAATGAGCAGTTCTTC. As protein: CATLGGDTYNEQFF.

The chain couples TRBV5-1 to TRBJ2-2, with D possibly being TRBD2 (6 bases). Per the germline V gene, CDR1 is SGHRS and CDR2 is YFSETQ. CDR3 size: 15 residues. Trimming cost V 9 bases and J 3 bases, with 18 bases left between them. CDR3 nucleotides: TGCGCCATCCTGCTGGGGGGTAGGGACACCGGGGAGCTGTTTTTT. Translated, it gives CAILLGGRDTGELFF. The whole variable domain, filled in from reference TRBV5-1 and TRBJ2-2, reads KAGVTQTPRYLIKTRGQQVTLSCSPISGHRSVSWYQQTPGQGLQFLFEYFSETQRNKGNFPGRFSGRQFSNSRSEMNVSTLELGDSALYLCAILLGGRDTGELFFGEGSRLTVL.

J is TRBJ2-1 and V is TRBV27, with 9 bases matching TRBD2. Germline CDR1 and CDR2: MNHEY and SMNVEV (reference sequence). V lost 0 bases, J lost 4 bases, and 16 bases stayed unmatched. The CDR3 is 20 amino acids. The CDR3 DNA follows: TGTGCCAGCAGTTTATCGAAGGCGCTTAGCGGGGGATACTCTTACAATGAGCAGTTCTTC. It translates to CASSLSKALSGGYSYNEQFF.

This sequence joins TRBV6-2 or TRBV6-3 and TRBJ1-4, with D perhaps matching TRBD1 (5 bases). V shed 5 bases and J shed 8 bases, with 15 bases lying between them. Germline V gene sequence: CDR1 MNHEY, CDR2 SVGEGT. The CDR3 has 14 residues. DNA for the CDR3: TGTGCCAGCAGTCTCACAGGTGCCAGAGAAAAACTGTTTTTT. It translates to CASSLTGAREKLFF.

The CDR3 region has the DNA TGTGCCAGCAGTTACTCGGTCTACGAGCAGTACTTC. Translated: CASSYSVYEQYF. The chain recombines TRBV6-6 with TRBJ2-7; D gene ambiguous. The germline gives CDR1 MNHNY, CDR2 SVGAGI (reference sequence). V was trimmed by 0 bases and J by 3 bases, leaving 3 bases between them. The CDR3 runs 12 residues.

The rearrangement links TRBV11-3 to TRBJ2-3; 7 nucleotides line up with TRBD2. CDR1 SGHNT and CDR2 YENEEA come from the germline V gene. V lost 5 bases, J lost 2 bases, and 13 bases stayed unmatched. The CDR3 runs to 17 residues. CDR3 protein: CASSPGSSGGYTDTQYF. Written as DNA, the CDR3 is TGTGCCAGCAGCCCAGGATCTAGCGGAGGGTACACAGATACGCAGTATTTT.

This chain connects TRBV9 to TRBJ2-5; 10 nucleotides line up with TRBD1. Trimming at V came to 4 bases and at J to 1 base, leaving 7 bases not matched to a gene. This CDR3 has 16 residues. Germline lookup yields CDR1 SGDLS and CDR2 YYNGEE. Here the CDR3 reads CASSPPTGGLQETQYF. The CDR3 DNA reads as TGTGCCAGCAGCCCCCCGACAGGGGGCCTCCAAGAGACCCAGTACTTC. Full variable domain (rest looked up from reference TRBV9 and TRBJ2-5): DSGVTQTPKHLITATGQRVTLRCSPRSGDLSVYWYQQSLDQGLQFLIQYYNGEERAKGNILERFSAQQFPDLHSELNLSSLELGDSALYFCASSPPTGGLQETQYFGPGTRLLVL.

V and J are TRBV4-2 and TRBJ1-4; a possible D gene is TRBD1 (6 bases). The CDR3 is 16 residues long. Germline V gene lookup returns CDR1 LGHNA and CDR2 YNFKEQ. V shed 4 bases and J shed 0 bases, with 12 bases lying between them. CDR3 DNA sequence: TGTGCCAGCAGCCCAGGGACAATCGCAACTAATGAAAAACTGTTTTTT. It encodes CASSPGTIATNEKLFF.

J is TRBJ1-3 and V is TRBV6-6; possibly TRBD1 for D (5 bases). This CDR3 has 15 residues. V lost 5 bases and J lost 2, with 13 bases in between. From germline, CDR1 is MNHNY and CDR2 SVGAGI (reference sequence). CDR3 loop: CASSTRGATGNTIYF. CDR3 nucleotide sequence: TGTGCCAGCAGTACAAGGGGAGCGACTGGAAACACCATATATTTT.

The chain couples TRBV5-1 to TRBJ1-4; the D gene is possibly TRBD1 (6 bases). Germline values: CDR1 SGHRS, CDR2 YFSETQ. V was cut by 4 bases and J by 3 bases, with 16 bases left in between. The CDR3 loop spans 16 amino acids. The CDR3 DNA reads TGCGCCAGCAGCCTCCGGACAGCTCTTGCTAATGAAAAACTGTTTTTT. Protein product: CASSLRTALANEKLFF. The whole variable domain, remainder taken from reference TRBV5-1 and TRBJ1-4, is KAGVTQTPRYLIKTRGQQVTLSCSPISGHRSVSWYQQTPGQGLQFLFEYFSETQRNKGNFPGRFSGRQFSNSRSEMNVSTLELGDSALYLCASSLRTALANEKLFFGSGTQLSVL.

The chain links TRBV5-1 to TRBJ2-6; D is unclear. V dropped 0 bases and J dropped 0 bases, with 7 bases sitting between them. CDR3 size: 16 residues. Germline assignment: CDR1 SGHRS and CDR2 YFSETQ. The CDR3 DNA sequence: TGCGCCAGCAGCTTGGAAGCTCTCTCTGGGGCCAACGTCCTGACTTTC. This encodes CASSLEALSGANVLTF. The variable domain in full, with the rest retrieved from reference TRBV5-1 and TRBJ2-6, is KAGVTQTPRYLIKTRGQQVTLSCSPISGHRSVSWYQQTPGQGLQFLFEYFSETQRNKGNFPGRFSGRQFSNSRSEMNVSTLELGDSALYLCASSLEALSGANVLTFGAGSRLTVL.

The rearrangement uses TRBV5-1 and TRBJ1-2, with 8 bases aligning to TRBD1. CDR3 length: 15 amino acids. Germline CDR1 and CDR2: SGHRS and YFSETQ. The V gene end was trimmed by 4 bases and the J gene end by 1 base; junction bases not matched to a gene: 6. The CDR3, as DNA: TGCGCCAGCAGCAAAAGGACAGGGATTAACTATGGCTACACCTTC. Translating gives CASSKRTGINYGYTF.

In this sample, this clone turned up once. This chain links TRBV6-6 with TRBJ1-4; D not certain. Germline assignment: CDR1 MNHNY and CDR2 SVGAGI (reference sequence). The CDR3 covers 15 residues. V dropped 2 bases and J dropped 0 bases, with 7 bases sitting between them. CDR3 nucleotides: TGTGCCAGCAGTTACAGGGAGGCAACTAATGAAAAACTGTTTTTT. Translated: CASSYREATNEKLFF.

This clone was counted once. This rearrangement joins TRBV5-1 to TRBJ2-3, with 11 bases that match TRBD2. The CDR3 sequence is 16 residues long. J lost 5 bases, V lost 0 bases, and 5 bases had no gene match. Germline CDR1 is SGHRS and CDR2 is YFSETQ. The chain's CDR3 is CASSLGLAGGIDTQYF. Here the CDR3 DNA reads TGCGCCAGCAGCTTGGGGCTAGCGGGAGGCATAGATACGCAGTATTTT.

The chain employs TRBV7-9 and TRBJ1-2; TRBD1 matches at 10 bases. V lost 4 bases and J lost 13; bases outside the gene matches: 9. The germline CDR1 and CDR2 sequences are SEHNR and FQNEAQ (reference sequence). The CDR3 contains 13 residues. This chain's CDR3 is CASSSAGTGEGTF. In DNA form, the CDR3 reads TGTGCCAGCAGCTCAGCCGGGACAGGGGAGGGCACCTTC.

The chain carries TRBV9 and TRBJ1-1; 11 nucleotides agree with TRBD1. With 3 bases clipped from V and 8 bases from J, the junction kept 9 bases outside the gene matches. This CDR3 spans 15 amino acids. Per germline, CDR1 SGDLS and CDR2 YYNGEE. The CDR3 DNA reads TGTGCCAGCAGCGCCTCCGGGACAGGGGGGTGGGAAGCTTTCTTT. Translating it yields CASSASGTGGWEAFF.

CDR3 coding DNA: TGCGCCAGCAGCTTACCACAGACGAACACCGGGGAGCTGTTTTTT. This codes for CASSLPQTNTGELFF. This chain uses TRBV5-1 with TRBJ2-2; D is ambiguous. The germline CDR1 and CDR2 sequences are SGHRS and YFSETQ. Trimming took off 2 bases at V and 0 bases at J, with 8 bases between the two ends. The CDR3 spans 15 residues.

The gene calls are TRBV15 and TRBJ2-5; 9 positions match TRBD1. Losses at the gene ends were 2 bases for V and 9 bases for J; bases not matched to a gene: 13. The CDR3 extends over 16 amino acids. Germline CDR1 is LNHNV and CDR2 is YYDKDF (reference sequence). The CDR3 bases are TGTGCCACCAGCAGATCACCGGGACAGGGCCAGGAGTCCCAGTACTTC. It is translated as CATSRSPGQGQESQYF.

The chain uses TRBV18 and TRBJ1-1; the D is unclear. The CDR3 has 15 residues. The ends were cut back, 3 bases at V and 5 bases at J, with 16 bases in the middle. Germline-derived CDR1 and CDR2 are KGHSH and LQKENI. The CDR3 DNA reads as TGTGCCAGCTCACCGCGAGGGATCGGTGGGACTGAAGCTTTCTTT. Residues: CASSPRGIGGTEAFF.

The chain has TRBV19 and TRBJ2-1; D is unresolved. CDR3 length equals 13 residues. The V gene's germline CDR1 is LNHDA and CDR2 SQIVND (reference sequence). Trimming removed 7 bases from V and 4 bases from J, with 11 bases in between. CDR3 residues: CASIGNPYNEQFF. The CDR3 DNA reads TGTGCCAGTATAGGGAATCCTTACAATGAGCAGTTCTTC.

This chain links TRBV28 with TRBJ2-1; 7 nucleotides line up with TRBD2. The CDR3 consists of 15 residues. CDR1 is MDHEN, CDR2 SYDVKM, per germline. V was pared by 3 bases and J by 8 bases, with 10 bases of the junction left unmatched. The DNA of the CDR3 is TGTGCCAGCAGTTTCCGTAAGAGACTAGCCTATGAGCAGTTCTTC. It translates to CASSFRKRLAYEQFF.

The CDR3 loop is CASTSGTGHSYEQYF. The CDR3 DNA is TGTGCCAGTACCTCTGGGACAGGGCACTCCTACGAGCAGTACTTC. The rearrangement uses TRBV19 and TRBJ2-7; 9 bases are a match to TRBD1. The junction had 7 bases not matched to a gene; V was cut back by 7 bases and J by 0 bases. The CDR3 has 15 residues. Germline V gene lookup returns CDR1 LNHDA and CDR2 SQIVND (reference sequence).